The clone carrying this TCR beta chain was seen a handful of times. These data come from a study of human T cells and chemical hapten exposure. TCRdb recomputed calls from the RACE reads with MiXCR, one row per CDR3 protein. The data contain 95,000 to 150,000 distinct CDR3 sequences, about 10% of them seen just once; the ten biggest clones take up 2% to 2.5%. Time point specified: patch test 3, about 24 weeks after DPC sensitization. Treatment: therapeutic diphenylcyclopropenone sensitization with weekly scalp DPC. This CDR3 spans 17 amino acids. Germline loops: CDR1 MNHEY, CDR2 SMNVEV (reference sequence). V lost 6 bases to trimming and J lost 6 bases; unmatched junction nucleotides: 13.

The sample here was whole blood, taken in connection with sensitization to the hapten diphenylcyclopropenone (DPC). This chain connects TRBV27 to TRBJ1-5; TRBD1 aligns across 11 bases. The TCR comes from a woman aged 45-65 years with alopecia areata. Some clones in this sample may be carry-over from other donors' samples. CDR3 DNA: TGTGCCAGCAGATCCCTTACTTCCGGGACAGGGGGTCAGCCCCAGCATTTT. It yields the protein CASRSLTSGTGGQPQHF.